This T cell receptor (beta chain) emerged from a study of OX40 agonist ivuxolimab in advanced cancers. Describing the broader study: The costimulatory receptor OX40 (CD134) was targeted by ivuxolimab, a fully human IgG2 agonistic monoclonal antibody. Prior anti-PD-1, anti-PD-L1 or anti-CTLA-4 therapy was permitted, and approximately 40% of dose-escalation patients had received checkpoint inhibitors. Among the roughly 52 dose-escalation patients, roughly 20 had hepatocellular carcinoma, around 15 melanoma, 9 renal cell carcinoma and 9 head and neck cancer. In the dose-escalation cohort, approximately 82% of patients were male, and the mean age was roughly 60 years with a range of about 20 to 80. Partial responses occurred in three dose-escalation patients, of whom one had hepatocellular carcinoma and two had cutaneous melanoma. Intravenous ivuxolimab was administered to patients every 2 weeks at six dose levels: 0.01, 0.1, 0.3, 1.5, 3 and 10 mg/kg. The purpose of peripheral TCRbeta sequencing was to test whether ivuxolimab changed TCR sequence diversity and led to clonal T-cell expansion. The paper reports the monotherapy dose-escalation portion (N ≈ 50 patients) of the phase I ivuxolimab trial.

Overall study results and their limits: After ivuxolimab, expanded clones were on average more numerous among CD8+ T cells than among CD4+ T cells. Clonal expansion of both CD4+ and CD8+ blood T cells was observed from baseline to week 6 at doses 0.1 to 3.0 mg/kg. Which antigens the clonally expanded peripheral T cells were specific for was not determined. In the 0.1-3.0 mg/kg groups, partial responders were among the patients with the lowest normalized peripheral clonal expansion, particularly in CD8+ T cells. Low levels of normalized T-cell clonal expansion were also seen in some nonresponding patients.

To sequence the TCRbeta CDR3 region, genomic DNA was isolated from the sorted cells. TCRbeta CDR3 regions were sequenced using the immunoSEQ Assay. This is the immuneACCESS table as TCRdb keeps it, with only in-frame sequences that have V and J called. A part of the clones is gone; compared with another copy, unresolved V genes explain less than half, and the rest is unexplained. Within this sample are roughly 86,000 clones, with just over 85% of them counted one time only. 1.5% to 2% of the sample is held by the ten biggest clonotypes. About this clone itself: Its antigen is not yet known. No base qualities exist here, and no much larger clone lies one base off it.

Patients with autoimmune disease history or receiving systemic immunosuppression were excluded from the trial. Peripheral blood for TCR sequencing was collected from all dose cohorts at baseline, on cycle 4 day 1, and on cycle 7 day 1. Samples came from an open-label, multicenter, first-in-human phase I dose-escalation trial of ivuxolimab. Adults with locally advanced or metastatic melanoma, renal cell, hepatocellular, or head and neck squamous cell carcinoma were enrolled in the trial. Before TCR sequencing, CD4+ T cells and CD8+ T cells from peripheral blood were sorted into separate populations. The CDR3 covers 15 residues, taking in both the cysteine and the phenylalanine. The entry retains the CDR3 DNA only, 45 bases that are in frame from base 1. CDR1 and CDR2 are read off the germline V gene as LGHNA and YNFKEQ. V ends up 5 bases short and J 1 base short, with an unmatched junction base count of 6.

The sample consisted of CD4+ or CD8+ T cells sorted from blood, taken in a trial of the OX40 agonist ivuxolimab. This TCR came from an adult with an advanced solid tumor such as melanoma, head and neck, liver or kidney cancer. Recombination linked TRBV4-2 to TRBJ2-7; TRBD1 matches 9 bases in the middle. The base sequence is TGTGCCAGCAGCTTGGACGGGACAGGGTCCTACGAGCAGTACTTC. Its translation is CASSLDGTGSYEQYF.